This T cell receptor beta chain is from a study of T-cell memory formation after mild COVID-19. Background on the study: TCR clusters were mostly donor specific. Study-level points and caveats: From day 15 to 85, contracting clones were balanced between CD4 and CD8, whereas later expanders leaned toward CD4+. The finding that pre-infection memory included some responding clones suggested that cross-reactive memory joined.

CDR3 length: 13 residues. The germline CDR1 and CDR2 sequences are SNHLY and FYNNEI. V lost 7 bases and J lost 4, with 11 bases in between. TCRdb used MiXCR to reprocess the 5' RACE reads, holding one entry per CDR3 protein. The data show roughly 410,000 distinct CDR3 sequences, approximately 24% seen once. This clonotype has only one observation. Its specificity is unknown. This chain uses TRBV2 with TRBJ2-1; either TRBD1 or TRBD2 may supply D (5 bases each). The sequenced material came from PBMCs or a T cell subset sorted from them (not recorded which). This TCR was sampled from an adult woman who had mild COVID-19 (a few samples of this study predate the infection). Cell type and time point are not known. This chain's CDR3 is CASIPGPYNEQFF. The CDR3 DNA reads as TGTGCCAGCATCCCGGGACCGTACAATGAGCAGTTCTTC.